This entry is about one T cell receptor (beta chain). Its target is not known. Germline CDR1 reads LGHNA; CDR2 reads YNFKEQ. The CDR3 contains 16 residues. V trimming: 4 bases; J trimming: 5 bases; junction bases outside the gene matches: 11. The sample is drawn from a study of T cells and Merkel cell carcinoma outcomes. The repertoire was sequenced with immunoSEQ multiplex PCR; TCRdb's copy has only in-frame clones and lacks some. The table records more than 7,500 clones, 80% to 85% of them present only once. Study-level results: Repertoire plus T-cell density reportedly predicted Merkel cell carcinoma outcomes.

Input material: tumor tissue from Merkel cell carcinoma. This clonotype was sampled from a human donor with Merkel cell carcinoma. V and J are TRBV4-2 and TRBJ2-1; the match to TRBD2 covers 7 bases. The CDR3 reads CASSPGAASGHNEQFF. The CDR3 nucleotides read TGTGCCAGCAGCCCCGGGGCTGCTAGCGGCCACAATGAGCAGTTCTTC.